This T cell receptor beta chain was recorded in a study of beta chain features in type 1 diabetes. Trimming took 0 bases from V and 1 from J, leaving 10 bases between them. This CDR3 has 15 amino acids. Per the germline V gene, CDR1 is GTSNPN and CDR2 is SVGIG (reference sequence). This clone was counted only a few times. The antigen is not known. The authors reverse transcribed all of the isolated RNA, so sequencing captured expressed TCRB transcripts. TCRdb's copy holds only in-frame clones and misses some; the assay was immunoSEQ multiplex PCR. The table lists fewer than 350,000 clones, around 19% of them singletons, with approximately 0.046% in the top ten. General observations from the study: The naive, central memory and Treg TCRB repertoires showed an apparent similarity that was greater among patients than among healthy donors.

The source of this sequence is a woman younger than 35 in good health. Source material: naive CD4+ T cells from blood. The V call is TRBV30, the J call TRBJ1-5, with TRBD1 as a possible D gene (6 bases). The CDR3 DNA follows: TGTGCCTGGAGTGTAAACAGGGTGAGCAATCAGCCCCAGCATTTT. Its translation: CAWSVNRVSNQPQHF.